One and the same sample provided the 21 T cell receptor beta chains below, sequenced in a study of T cell responses to AZD1222 COVID-19 vaccine. Produced via immunoSEQ multiplex PCR; TCRdb's table is partial and in-frame only. The sample holds 110,000 to 150,000 clones; approximately 92% are singletons and the top ten take just over 3%. Sequenced material: peripheral blood, taken on day 0 of AZD1222 vaccination. Source of these receptors: an adult in good health.

The rearrangement uses TRBV5-1 and TRBJ2-5, with 8 bases identical to TRBD2. The germline gives CDR1 SGHRS, CDR2 YFSETQ. V shed 10 bases, J shed 1 base, and the junction held 9 bases outside the gene matches. This CDR3 has 14 amino acids. The CDR3 nucleotides read TGCGCCTCCCAACGGGAGGGGGGCCAAGAGACCCAGTACTTC. Residues: CASQREGGQETQYF.

This chain joins TRBV29-1 and TRBJ2-1, with D possibly TRBD2 on 5 matching bases. This CDR3 comprises 10 residues. Germline V lookup: CDR1 SQVTM, CDR2 ANQGSEA. V dropped 6 bases and J dropped 9 bases, with 9 bases sitting between them. CDR3 loop: CSVNSVEQFF. CDR3 in DNA: TGCAGCGTCAATAGCGTTGAGCAGTTCTTC.

The CDR3 bases are TGTGCCTGGAGTGCGGGGGGCACTGAAGCTTTCTTT. Its translation is CAWSAGGTEAFF. This chain uses TRBV30 with TRBJ1-1, with D perhaps matching TRBD1 (5 bases). This CDR3 is 12 amino acids long. Germline values: CDR1 GTSNPN, CDR2 SVGIG (reference sequence). V shed 1 base and J shed 4 bases, with 7 bases lying between them.

The V and J genes are TRBV9 and TRBJ2-7, with TRBD2 matching 11 bases. The CDR3 has 16 amino acids. The V and J ends lost 0 bases and 3 bases, in that order; junction bases with no gene match: 5. Germline CDR1 SGDLS, CDR2 YYNGEE. CDR3 region: CASSVGPGLADYEQYF. CDR3 coding DNA: TGTGCCAGCAGCGTAGGGCCGGGACTAGCGGACTACGAGCAGTACTTC.

CDR3 protein: CASSPEGGWTQYF. The CDR3 bases are TGCGCCAGCAGCCCAGAAGGTGGTTGGACCCAGTACTTC. The chain joins TRBV4-1 to TRBJ2-5, with D uncertain. V lost 4 bases, J lost 7 bases, and 13 bases lay in between. The germline V gene has CDR1 MGHRA and CDR2 YSYEKL. The CDR3 has 13 residues.

This clone occurred a few times. V usage is TRBV5-1 and J usage is TRBJ2-7; the D call may be TRBD1 or TRBD2 (5 bases each). The CDR3 extends over 13 amino acids. Germline CDR1 reads SGHRS; CDR2 reads YFSETQ. V dropped 1 base and J dropped 6 bases, with 11 bases sitting between them. The CDR3, as DNA: TGCGCCAGCAGCTTGAAGGGACGGGGCGAGCAGTACTTC. Its protein product is CASSLKGRGEQYF.

The J gene is TRBJ2-1, the V gene TRBV10-3; the match to TRBD2 covers 13 bases. The germline V gene has CDR1 ENHRY and CDR2 SYGVKD. CDR3 length: 16 residues. V shed 6 bases, J shed 5 bases, and the junction held 7 bases outside the gene matches. This CDR3 reads CAIRQRGTSGDNEQFF. As DNA, the CDR3 is TGTGCCATCAGACAAAGGGGGACTAGCGGGGACAATGAGCAGTTCTTC.

This chain joins TRBV4-1 and TRBJ2-7; D not resolved. The V end lost 4 bases, the J end lost 0 bases, and 13 bases lay between the germline ends. The germline gives CDR1 MGHRA, CDR2 YSYEKL. The CDR3 runs to 15 residues. The CDR3 nucleotides are TGCGCCAGCAGCCCGAGGATGAGTAGCTCCTACGAGCAGTACTTC. Translated: CASSPRMSSSYEQYF.

CDR3 residues: CASSWTGTSYEQYF. CDR3 sequence (DNA): TGTGCCAGCAGTTGGACGGGGACAAGCTACGAGCAGTACTTC. V gene TRBV6-2 or TRBV6-3 combines with J gene TRBJ2-7, with D possibly TRBD1 on 6 matching bases. With 4 bases removed from V and 3 bases from J, the gap between germline ends came to 13 bases. Per germline, CDR1 MNHEY and CDR2 SVGEGT. The CDR3 covers 14 residues.

The chain employs TRBV6-6 and TRBJ1-6, with TRBD1 identical over 7 bases. V lost 2 bases, J lost 7 bases, and 5 bases stayed unmatched. CDR3 length: 15 residues. CDR1 MNHNY and CDR2 SVGAGI come from the germline V gene (reference sequence). CDR3 in DNA: TGTGCCAGCAGTTACGCCCCACAGGGGAATTCACCCCTCCACTTT. It encodes CASSYAPQGNSPLHF.

This rearrangement joins TRBV5-6 to TRBJ1-3; D uncertain. Trimming stripped 0 bases from V and 9 bases from J, with 13 bases between. Germline assignment: CDR1 SGHDT and CDR2 YYEEEE. The CDR3 totals 14 residues. This CDR3 reads CASSLGNRPATIYF. The DNA of the CDR3 is TGTGCCAGCAGCTTGGGAAACCGTCCCGCCACCATATATTTT. Together with reference TRBV5-6 and TRBJ1-3, the CDR3 gives the full variable domain: DAGVTQSPTHLIKTRGQQVTLRCSPKSGHDTVSWYQQALGQGPQFIFQYYEEEERQRGNFPDRFSGHQFPNYSSELNVNALLLGDSALYLCASSLGNRPATIYFGEGSWLTVV.

This clone was observed once. The chain joins TRBV7-9 to TRBJ2-7; TRBD2 might be the D (5 bases). The CDR3 has 13 amino acids. Trimming left V 3 bases short and J 5 bases short, with 11 bases between. Germline CDR1 reads SEHNR; CDR2 reads FQNEAQ (reference sequence). CDR3 sequence reads: CASSFLAYHEQYF. DNA for the CDR3: TGTGCCAGCAGCTTCTTAGCGTACCACGAGCAGTACTTC.

The chain employs TRBV24-1 and TRBJ2-1; 11 nucleotides align to TRBD2. This CDR3 is 18 amino acids long. Germline assignment: CDR1 KGHDR and CDR2 SFDVKD. The trim removed 2 bases at V and 3 bases at J, leaving 8 bases unmatched. The CDR3 is CATSDSNLLAGDYNEQFF. The CDR3 DNA follows: TGTGCCACCAGTGATTCCAATCTACTAGCGGGAGACTACAATGAGCAGTTCTTC.

Here the CDR3 reads CASTWDRTEKLFF. DNA for the CDR3: TGTGCCAGCACCTGGGACAGGACTGAAAAACTGTTTTTT. V is TRBV7-2 and J is TRBJ1-4, with 8 bases that match TRBD1. The germline V gene has CDR1 SGHTA and CDR2 FQGNSA. This CDR3 region has 13 residues. V trimming: 7 bases; J trimming: 7 bases; junction bases outside the gene matches: 5.

The chain carries TRBV6-5 and TRBJ1-1; D gene unclear. Per the germline V gene, CDR1 is MNHEY and CDR2 is SVGAGI. Trimming shortened V by 5 bases and J by 3 bases, and 10 bases separated the two germline ends. This CDR3 has 13 amino acids. CDR3 nucleotides: TGTGCCAGCAGTCCTGTTCGGGACACTGAAGCTTTCTTT. Amino acids: CASSPVRDTEAFF.

This chain joins TRBV10-3 and TRBJ1-1; 7 bases line up with TRBD1. Germline CDR1 and CDR2: ENHRY and SYGVKD. V trimming: 4 bases; J trimming: 0 bases; junction bases outside the gene matches: 5. The CDR3 sequence is 15 residues long. CDR3 protein: CAISGGDSLNTEAFF. In DNA form, the CDR3 reads TGTGCCATCAGTGGGGGGGACAGCTTGAACACTGAAGCTTTCTTT.

This chain links TRBV28 with TRBJ1-5; TRBD1 agrees at 11 bases. The CDR3 is 15 amino acids. V gave up 8 bases and J gave up 2 bases; unmatched junction bases: 5. Germline loops: CDR1 MDHEN, CDR2 SYDVKM. CDR3 bases: TGTGCCAGCTACGGGACAGGGGGACGCAATCAGCCCCAGCATTTT. This gives the protein CASYGTGGRNQPQHF.

CDR3 nucleotide sequence: TGCAGTGCTAGTTTACGGCTAGCGGGACTCAAACACGGGGATGAGCAGTTCTTC. As protein: CSASLRLAGLKHGDEQFF. This rearrangement joins TRBV20-1 to TRBJ2-1, with 9 bases lining up with TRBD2. Trimming removed 3 bases from V and 8 bases from J; junction bases left unmatched: 20. Germline CDR1 is DFQATT and CDR2 is SNEGSKA (reference sequence). The CDR3 totals 18 residues.

The chain links TRBV19 to TRBJ1-1; D might be TRBD1 (6 bases). The CDR3 length is 13 residues. Germline V gene sequence: CDR1 LNHDA, CDR2 SQIVND (reference sequence). The V end lost 6 bases, the J end lost 5 bases, and 13 bases lay between the germline ends. The CDR3 coding sequence is TGTGCCAGTAGAACCAGGGGAGAAACTGAAGCTTTCTTT. Translating it yields CASRTRGETEAFF.

V usage is TRBV11-2 and J usage is TRBJ2-3, with a possible D match to TRBD2 (6 bases). The ends were cut back, 5 bases at V and 2 bases at J, with 14 bases in the middle. The CDR3 loop spans 15 amino acids. The V gene's germline CDR1 is SGHAT and CDR2 FQNNGV. The CDR3 loop reads CASSKTGVNTDTQYF. DNA of the CDR3: TGTGCCAGCAGCAAGACGGGGGTCAACACAGATACGCAGTATTTT.

The rearrangement joins TRBV20-1 to TRBJ2-3; TRBD2 aligns across 15 bases. The germline gives CDR1 DFQATT, CDR2 SNEGSKA (reference sequence). With 3 bases clipped from V and 2 bases from J, the junction kept 6 bases outside the gene matches. The CDR3 extends over 17 amino acids. The CDR3 protein is CSASEGLAGGPTDTQYF. As DNA, the CDR3 is TGCAGTGCTAGTGAGGGACTAGCGGGAGGCCCCACAGATACGCAGTATTTT.